These T cell receptor beta chains were read from a single sample in a study of shared clonotypes between healthy human individuals. Using immunoSEQ multiplex PCR, the repertoire was profiled, and TCRdb retains in-frame clones only, with some absent. This table has more than 2,000,000 clones, 85% to 95% appearing once. The sequencing input was naive CD4+ T cells from PBMCs. The origin of the receptors is a man between 18 and 35 years old in good health. Some clones in this sample may be carry-over from other donors' samples. Both conserved end residues are part of each CDR3. Each record gives: V gene, D gene, clone size, J gene, CDR3 DNA, CDR3 protein. The D gene is left open where the match is weak. Part of the rows lack a size; the others show once, few, many or a class for expanded clones.

TRBV7-8	TRBD2	NA	TRBJ2-1	TGTGCCAGCAGCTTCTCCCGAACTAGCGACTACAATGAGCAGTTCTTC	CASSFSRTSDYNEQFF
TRBV10-3	TRBD1	NA	TRBJ1-2	TGTGCCATCAGTGACGAGGGACAGTTCTATGGCTACACCTTC	CAISDEGQFYGYTF
TRBV5-1	TRBD2	NA	TRBJ2-1	TGCGCCAGCAGCATTCAGATTTCTGTAGCGGGAGGGCAAGGGAATGAGCAGTTCTTC	CASSIQISVAGGQGNEQFF
TRBV19	NA	NA	TRBJ2-2	TGTGCCAGTAGTATGGGGGTAAGGAACACCGGGGAGCTGTTTTTT	CASSMGVRNTGELFF
TRBV5-5	NA	once	TRBJ2-6	TGTGCCAGCAGCCGCTCAAGTGCCAACGTCCTGACTTTC	CASSRSSANVLTF
TRBV7-2	NA	NA	TRBJ1-2	TGTGCCAGCAGCTTAGATCCGGCAAGCGGCTACACCTTC	CASSLDPASGYTF
TRBV5-1	NA	NA	TRBJ2-6	TGCGCCAGCAGCTTGGTAGTCTCTGGGGCCAACGTCCTGACTTTC	CASSLVVSGANVLTF
TRBV6-4	NA	NA	TRBJ2-5	TGTGCCAGCAGTGACTCTAGGGCGGTGGAAGAGACCCAGTACTTC	CASSDSRAVEETQYF
TRBV28	NA	NA	TRBJ2-3	TGTGCCAGCAGCGTGCACGCCCGGGAAGATACGCAGTATTTT	CASSVHAREDTQYF
TRBV4-2	NA	NA	TRBJ2-1	TGTGCCAGCAGCCAAGATAGGAGGTCATACAATGAGCAGTTCTTC	CASSQDRRSYNEQFF
TRBV28	NA	NA	TRBJ1-4	TGTGCCAGCAAAAGGGAGAATACTAATGAAAAACTGTTTTTT	CASKRENTNEKLFF
TRBV1	NA	once	TRBJ2-3	TGCACCAGCAGCCATCAAGGGGGGGACGCCTTCCGGATAGTGCCAGATACGCAGTATTTT	CTSSHQGGDAFRIVPDTQYF
TRBV5-1	NA	NA	TRBJ1-3	TGCGCCAGCAGCCTCCTCGGGAACTCTGGAAACACCATATATTTT	CASSLLGNSGNTIYF
TRBV9	NA	NA	TRBJ2-5	TGTGCCAGCAGCGTAGATCTAGCCCAAGAGACCCAGTACTTC	CASSVDLAQETQYF
TRBV5-1	NA	NA	TRBJ1-4	TGCGCCAGCAGCCTGGGACGTAGGCATAATGAAAAACTGTTTTTT	CASSLGRRHNEKLFF
TRBV6-1	TRBD1	NA	TRBJ2-7	TGTGCCAGCAGGGGACAGGGGGGTTCCTACGAGCAGTACTTC	CASRGQGGSYEQYF
TRBV2	TRBD2	NA	TRBJ2-3	TGTGCCAGCAGGCGCGGGAGGGAATCCAACACAGATACGCAGTATTTT	CASRRGRESNTDTQYF
TRBV9	NA	NA	TRBJ1-1	TGTGCCAGCAGCGGACCCGGGGGCACTGAAGCTTTCTTT	CASSGPGGTEAFF
TRBV4-1	NA	NA	TRBJ2-5	TGCGCCAGCAGCCCGGTGGGCAGAAACCCTGGGGGAGAGACCCAGTACTTC	CASSPVGRNPGGETQYF
TRBV5-1	NA	once	TRBJ2-7	TGCGCCAGCAGCCCCCGGACCGGAGGGGTTGTCGAGCAGTACTTC	CASSPRTGGVVEQYF
TRBV7-2	NA	NA	TRBJ1-2	TGTGCCAGCAGCTTAGCTGCCCATGGCTACACCTTC	CASSLAAHGYTF
TRBV4-2	NA	once	TRBJ2-6	TGTGCCAGCAGCCGAGGAGCCAGAGAGGACTCTGGGGCCAACGTCCTGACTTTC	CASSRGAREDSGANVLTF
TRBV10-3	TRBD1	NA	TRBJ1-2	TGTGCCATCAGAATGACAGGGGGGAATAACTATGGCTACACCTTC	CAIRMTGGNNYGYTF
TRBV29-1	TRBD2	NA	TRBJ2-2	TGCAGCGTCCCTAGCGGCACCGGGGAGCTGTTTTTT	CSVPSGTGELFF
TRBV4-1	NA	NA	TRBJ2-7	TGCGCCAGCAGCCAAGAACTCCTCCGGCAGGCGCCCTACGAGCAGTACTTC	CASSQELLRQAPYEQYF
TRBV6-1	NA	NA	TRBJ2-7	TGTACCACCACGAGCTCCTACGAGCAGTACTTC	CTTTSSYEQYF
TRBV5-4	TRBD2	NA	TRBJ2-2	TGTGCCAGCAGCTTGGGACCTAGCGGAGGGACCGGGGAGCTGTTTTTT	CASSLGPSGGTGELFF
TRBV7-6	NA	once	TRBJ2-5	TGTGCCAGCAGCTTAAGGAACGAGCAATGGGAGACCCAGTACTTC	CASSLRNEQWETQYF
TRBV6-5	NA	NA	TRBJ1-5	TGTGCCAGCAGGATGACCACTAGAACTCAGCCCCAGCATTTT	CASRMTTRTQPQHF
TRBV29-1	TRBD2	NA	TRBJ2-1	TGCAGCGTTGAGGGGGGGAATGAGCAGTTCTTC	CSVEGGNEQFF
TRBV25-1	TRBD1	NA	TRBJ2-1	TGTGCCAGCAGTTCCCGACAGGGCCACAATGAGCAGTTCTTC	CASSSRQGHNEQFF
TRBV18	TRBD2	NA	TRBJ2-1	TGTGCCAGCCAATCGTTCGGCGGGAGGGTGATCGATGAGCAGTTCTTC	CASQSFGGRVIDEQFF
TRBV27	NA	NA	TRBJ2-7	TGTGCCAGCACCATAGACAGGAACTCCTACGAGCAGTACTTC	CASTIDRNSYEQYF
TRBV28	NA	NA	TRBJ2-7	TGTGCCAGCAGTTTGGGTGGCGGGGGCCCGACCTACGAGCAGTACTTC	CASSLGGGGPTYEQYF
TRBV5-6	TRBD1	NA	TRBJ1-4	TGTGCCAGCAGCTTGATACAGGGGAGTGAAAAACTGTTTTTT	CASSLIQGSEKLFF
TRBV7-3	TRBD1	NA	TRBJ2-2	TGTGCCAGCAGTCCAAGGACAGGGAACACCGGGGAGCTGTTTTTT	CASSPRTGNTGELFF
TRBV6-5	NA	NA	TRBJ2-7	TGTGCCAGCAGTTACGATGGGGCAGGGAGCCCTTACGAGCAGTACTTC	CASSYDGAGSPYEQYF
TRBV4-1	NA	NA	TRBJ2-7	TGCGCCAGCAGCCGCAGTACAGCTGGACCCTACGAGCAGTACTTC	CASSRSTAGPYEQYF
TRBV6-5	NA	NA	TRBJ1-5	TGTGCCAGCAGTTACGCCCACAATCAGCCCCAGCATTTT	CASSYAHNQPQHF
TRBV5-1	NA	NA	TRBJ1-4	TGCGCCAGCAGCGATACAGGGTCCCTGAATGAAAAACTGTTTTTT	CASSDTGSLNEKLFF
TRBV7-9	NA	NA	TRBJ2-7	TGTGCCAGCAGGACCCCACGGGAGGAGCAGTACTTC	CASRTPREEQYF
TRBV18	NA	NA	TRBJ2-5	TGTGCCAGCTCCGAATTCTCGCGGGAGACCCAGTACTTC	CASSEFSRETQYF
TRBV4-3	NA	NA	TRBJ1-1	TGCGCCAGCAGTCTCAAGATAACCCCGAACACTGAAGCTTTCTTT	CASSLKITPNTEAFF